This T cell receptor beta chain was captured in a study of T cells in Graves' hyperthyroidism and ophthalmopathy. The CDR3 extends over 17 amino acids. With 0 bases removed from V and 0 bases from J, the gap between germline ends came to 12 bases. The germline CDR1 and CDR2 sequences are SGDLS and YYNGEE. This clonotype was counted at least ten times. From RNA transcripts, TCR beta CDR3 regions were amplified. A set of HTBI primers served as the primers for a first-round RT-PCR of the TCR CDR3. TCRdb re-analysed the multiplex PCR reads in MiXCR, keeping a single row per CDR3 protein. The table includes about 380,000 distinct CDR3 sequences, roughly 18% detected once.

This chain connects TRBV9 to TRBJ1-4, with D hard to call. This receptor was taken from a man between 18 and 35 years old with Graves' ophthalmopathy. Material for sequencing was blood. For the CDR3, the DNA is TGTGCCAGCAGCGTAGGTGTAACAGCAGCAACTAATGAAAAACTGTTTTTT. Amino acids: CASSVGVTAATNEKLFF.